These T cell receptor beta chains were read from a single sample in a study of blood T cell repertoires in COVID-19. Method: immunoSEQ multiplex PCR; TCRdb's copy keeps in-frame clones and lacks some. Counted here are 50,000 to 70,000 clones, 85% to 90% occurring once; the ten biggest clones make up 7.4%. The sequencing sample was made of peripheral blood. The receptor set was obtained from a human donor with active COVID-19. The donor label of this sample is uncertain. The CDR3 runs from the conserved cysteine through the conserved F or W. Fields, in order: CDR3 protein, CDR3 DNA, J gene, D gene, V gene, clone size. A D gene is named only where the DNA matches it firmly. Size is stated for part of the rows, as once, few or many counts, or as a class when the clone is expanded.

CDR3aa: CASSLTRSQPQHF
CDR3nt: TGTGCCAGCAGCTTGACACGGAGTCAGCCCCAGCATTTT
j_gene: TRBJ1-5
d_gene: -
v_gene: TRBV5-8
abundance: -

CDR3aa: CASSPLPGQGNTEAFF
CDR3nt: TGTGCCAGCTCACCACTCCCCGGACAGGGGAACACTGAAGCTTTCTTT
j_gene: TRBJ1-1
d_gene: TRBD1
v_gene: TRBV18
abundance: -

CDR3aa: CASSLLGGPGANVLTF
CDR3nt: TGCGCCAGCAGCTTGTTAGGTGGGCCTGGGGCCAACGTCCTGACTTTC
j_gene: TRBJ2-6
d_gene: -
v_gene: TRBV5-1
abundance: -

CDR3aa: CASSFARGVPTEAFF
CDR3nt: TGTGCCAGCAGTTTCGCCAGGGGAGTCCCCACTGAAGCTTTCTTT
j_gene: TRBJ1-1
d_gene: -
v_gene: TRBV28
abundance: -

CDR3aa: CASSYPGQTPPYEQYF
CDR3nt: TGTGCCAGCAGTTACCCCGGACAGACTCCTCCCTACGAGCAGTACTTC
j_gene: TRBJ2-7
d_gene: -
v_gene: TRBV6-2/TRBV6-3
abundance: -

CDR3aa: CASSLGPTGTYEQYF
CDR3nt: TGTGCCAGCAGCTTAGGCCCGACAGGAACCTACGAGCAGTACTTC
j_gene: TRBJ2-7
d_gene: -
v_gene: TRBV13
abundance: few

CDR3aa: CASSPPTGLANYGYTF
CDR3nt: TGTGCCAGCAGTCCGCCTACAGGGTTGGCTAACTATGGCTACACCTTC
j_gene: TRBJ1-2
d_gene: -
v_gene: TRBV6-2/TRBV6-3
abundance: once

CDR3aa: CASSLTDSYEQYF
CDR3nt: TGTGCCAGCAGCTTGACAGATTCCTACGAGCAGTACTTC
j_gene: TRBJ2-7
d_gene: -
v_gene: TRBV5-8
abundance: -

CDR3aa: CASSVSGQGAWEQYF
CDR3nt: TGTGCCAGCAGTGTTTCGGGACAGGGGGCTTGGGAGCAGTACTTC
j_gene: TRBJ2-7
d_gene: TRBD1
v_gene: TRBV25-1
abundance: -

CDR3aa: CASSRWGTASYEQYF
CDR3nt: TGCGCCAGCAGCCGATGGGGGACAGCCTCCTACGAGCAGTACTTC
j_gene: TRBJ2-7
d_gene: TRBD1
v_gene: TRBV5-1
abundance: -

CDR3aa: CASSQDSQGADQPQHF
CDR3nt: TGCGCCAGCAGCCAAGATTCACAGGGTGCGGATCAGCCCCAGCATTTT
j_gene: TRBJ1-5
d_gene: -
v_gene: TRBV4-3
abundance: -

CDR3aa: CASGGLISTDTQYF
CDR3nt: TGCGCCAGCGGCGGGTTGATTAGCACAGATACGCAGTATTTT
j_gene: TRBJ2-3
d_gene: -
v_gene: TRBV5-1
abundance: -

CDR3aa: CATSRDLGTSAYEQYF
CDR3nt: TGTGCCACCAGCAGAGATCTCGGGACTAGCGCCTACGAGCAGTACTTC
j_gene: TRBJ2-7
d_gene: TRBD2
v_gene: TRBV15
abundance: -

CDR3aa: CASSLATGGTDTQYF
CDR3nt: TGTGCCAGCTCGCTTGCGACAGGGGGAACAGATACGCAGTATTTT
j_gene: TRBJ2-3
d_gene: TRBD1
v_gene: TRBV18
abundance: -

CDR3aa: CATSDRSGGVHEQYF
CDR3nt: TGTGCCACCAGTGATCGTTCCGGAGGAGTCCACGAGCAGTACTTC
j_gene: TRBJ2-7
d_gene: -
v_gene: TRBV24-1
abundance: few

CDR3aa: CSGGLAGGKEQFF
CDR3nt: TGCAGCGGCGGACTAGCGGGAGGTAAGGAGCAGTTCTTC
j_gene: TRBJ2-1
d_gene: TRBD2
v_gene: TRBV29-1
abundance: -

CDR3aa: CASSHTRSGTSGDEQFF
CDR3nt: TGCGCCAGCAGCCACACCCGGTCTGGGACTAGCGGCGATGAGCAGTTCTTC
j_gene: TRBJ2-1
d_gene: TRBD2
v_gene: TRBV4-1
abundance: -

CDR3aa: CASSPASGTETQYF
CDR3nt: TGTGCCAGCTCACCGGCTAGCGGGACGGAGACCCAGTACTTC
j_gene: TRBJ2-5
d_gene: TRBD2
v_gene: TRBV18
abundance: -

CDR3aa: CASSQARGTEAFF
CDR3nt: TGTGCCAGCAGCCAAGCAAGGGGCACTGAAGCTTTCTTT
j_gene: TRBJ1-1
d_gene: -
v_gene: TRBV3-1/TRBV3-2
abundance: -

CDR3aa: CASRTGGISTEAFF
CDR3nt: TGTGCCAGCAGGACAGGGGGAATAAGCACTGAAGCTTTCTTT
j_gene: TRBJ1-1
d_gene: TRBD1
v_gene: TRBV28
abundance: -

CDR3aa: CSVGTGGYEQYF
CDR3nt: TGCAGCGTTGGGACAGGGGGCTACGAGCAGTACTTC
j_gene: TRBJ2-7
d_gene: TRBD1
v_gene: TRBV29-1
abundance: -

CDR3aa: CSVEKNRETQYF
CDR3nt: TGCAGCGTTGAGAAGAACCGGGAGACCCAGTACTTC
j_gene: TRBJ2-5
d_gene: -
v_gene: TRBV29-1
abundance: -

CDR3aa: CASSDGTSGYEQYF
CDR3nt: TGTGCCAGCAGCGACGGGACTAGCGGTTACGAGCAGTACTTC
j_gene: TRBJ2-7
d_gene: TRBD2
v_gene: TRBV9
abundance: -

CDR3aa: CASSSLGQGTEKLFF
CDR3nt: TGTGCCAGCAGTTCTCTCGGACAGGGAACTGAAAAACTGTTTTTT
j_gene: TRBJ1-4
d_gene: TRBD1
v_gene: TRBV28
abundance: -

CDR3aa: CASSREGETQYF
CDR3nt: TGTGCCAGCAGCCGGGAGGGGGAGACCCAGTACTTC
j_gene: TRBJ2-5
d_gene: TRBD2
v_gene: TRBV7-9
abundance: -

CDR3aa: CASSFSGGAWDTQYF
CDR3nt: TGTGCCAGCAGCTTTAGCGGGGGGGCATGGGATACGCAGTATTTT
j_gene: TRBJ2-3
d_gene: TRBD2
v_gene: TRBV7-3
abundance: -

CDR3aa: CASSQNTGTDTQYF
CDR3nt: TGTGCCAGCAGCCAAAATACAGGGACCGATACGCAGTATTTT
j_gene: TRBJ2-3
d_gene: -
v_gene: TRBV3-1/TRBV3-2
abundance: -